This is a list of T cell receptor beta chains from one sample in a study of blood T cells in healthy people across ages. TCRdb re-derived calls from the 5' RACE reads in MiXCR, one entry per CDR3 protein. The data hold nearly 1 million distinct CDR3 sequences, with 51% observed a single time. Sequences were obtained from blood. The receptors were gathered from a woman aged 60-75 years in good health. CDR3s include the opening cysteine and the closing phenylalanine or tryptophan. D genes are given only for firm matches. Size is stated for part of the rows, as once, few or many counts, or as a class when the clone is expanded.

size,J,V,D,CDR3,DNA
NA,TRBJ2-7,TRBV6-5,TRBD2,CASRGAGGSSYEQYF,TGTGCCAGCAGGGGAGCGGGAGGGAGCTCCTACGAGCAGTACTTC
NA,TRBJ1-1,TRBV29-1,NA,CSVEGTKAEAFF,TGCAGCGTTGAAGGGACCAAGGCTGAAGCTTTCTTT
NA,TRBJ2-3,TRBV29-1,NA,CSVEDSGSATQYF,TGCAGCGTTGAAGATTCGGGAAGTGCTACGCAGTATTTT
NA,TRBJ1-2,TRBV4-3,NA,CASSQDRTAITLNYGYTF,TGCGCCAGCAGCCAAGATCGGACAGCCATCACTTTAAACTATGGCTACACCTTC
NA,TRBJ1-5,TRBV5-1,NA,CASRRQGKGNQPQHF,TGCGCCAGCAGACGCCAGGGTAAGGGGAATCAGCCCCAGCATTTT
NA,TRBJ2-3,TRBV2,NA,CASRGLVPDTQYF,TGTGCCAGCAGAGGTCTAGTGCCGGATACGCAGTATTTT
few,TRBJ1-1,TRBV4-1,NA,CASSNYGTEAFF,TGCGCCAGCAGCAATTACGGGACTGAAGCTTTCTTT
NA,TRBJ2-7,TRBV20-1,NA,CSARVAFDYEQYF,TGCAGTGCTAGGGTAGCCTTCGACTACGAGCAGTACTTC
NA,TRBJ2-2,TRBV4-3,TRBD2,CASSQEGLAVDTGELFF,TGCGCCAGCAGCCAAGAAGGACTAGCGGTAGACACCGGGGAGCTGTTTTTT
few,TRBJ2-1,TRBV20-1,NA,CSAPNNDNEQFF,TGCAGTGCCCCAAACAACGACAATGAGCAGTTCTTC
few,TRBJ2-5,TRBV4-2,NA,CASSATYDRKETQYF,TGTGCCAGCAGCGCGACCTACGACAGGAAAGAGACCCAGTACTTC
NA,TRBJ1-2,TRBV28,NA,CASSITGDFYGYTF,TGTGCCAGCAGTATTACCGGGGATTTCTATGGCTACACCTTC
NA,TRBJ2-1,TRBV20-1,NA,CSARAEGWNNEQFF,TGCAGTGCCAGAGCGGAGGGCTGGAACAATGAGCAGTTCTTC
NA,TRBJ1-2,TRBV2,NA,CASSPRTGVLYGYTF,TGTGCCAGCAGTCCCCGGACCGGAGTCCTCTATGGCTACACCTTC
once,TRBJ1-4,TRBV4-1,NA,CASSQDLGGGNEKLFF,TGCGCCAGCAGCCAAGATTTGGGGGGGGGAAATGAAAAACTGTTTTTT
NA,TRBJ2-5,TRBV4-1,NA,CASSQDPPAAYQETQYF,TGCGCCAGCAGCCAAGATCCCCCAGCCGCGTACCAAGAGACCCAGTACTTC
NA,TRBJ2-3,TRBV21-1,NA,CASSEGFRTDTQYF,TGTGCCAGCAGCGAGGGCTTCCGCACAGATACGCAGTATTTT
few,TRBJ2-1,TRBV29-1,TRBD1,CSAIQGAGTYNEQFF,TGCAGCGCTATCCAGGGGGCAGGGACCTACAATGAGCAGTTCTTC
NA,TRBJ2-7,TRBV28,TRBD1,CASSGRQGPYEQYF,TGTGCCAGCAGTGGGAGACAGGGGCCGTACGAGCAGTACTTC
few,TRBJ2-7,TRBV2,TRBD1,CASSAQGPGYEQYF,TGTGCCAGCAGTGCACAGGGGCCGGGATACGAGCAGTACTTC
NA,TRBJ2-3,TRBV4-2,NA,CASSQDRFSVKYTDTQYF,TGTGCCAGCAGCCAAGATAGGTTTTCAGTCAAATACACAGATACGCAGTATTTT
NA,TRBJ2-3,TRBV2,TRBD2,CASSEEGLAGTDTQYF,TGTGCCAGCAGTGAAGAGGGACTAGCGGGCACAGATACGCAGTATTTT
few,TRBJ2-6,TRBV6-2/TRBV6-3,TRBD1,CASGQGTSGANVLTF,TGTGCCAGTGGACAGGGGACCTCTGGGGCCAACGTCCTGACTTTC
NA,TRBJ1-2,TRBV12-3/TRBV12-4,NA,CASTFYEVGYTF,TGTGCCAGCACCTTCTACGAGGTGGGCTACACCTTC
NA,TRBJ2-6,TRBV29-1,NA,CSVQYSGANVLTF,TGCAGCGTACAATACTCTGGGGCCAACGTCCTGACTTTC
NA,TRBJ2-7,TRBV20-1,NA,CSAPRQDNEQYF,TGCAGTGCCCCCCGACAGGATAACGAGCAGTACTTC
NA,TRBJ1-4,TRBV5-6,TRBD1,CASSLGTGGSEKLFF,TGTGCCAGCAGCTTGGGGACAGGGGGCTCTGAAAAACTGTTTTTT
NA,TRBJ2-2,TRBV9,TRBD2,CASSGGSGRIGELFF,TGTGCCAGCAGTGGTGGGAGCGGGAGGATCGGGGAGCTGTTTTTT
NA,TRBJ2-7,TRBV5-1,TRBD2,CASGPGLGVDERYF,TGCGCCAGCGGCCCGGGACTAGGCGTCGACGAGCGGTACTTC